Following are 32 T cell receptor beta chains from one sample sequenced in a study of CD4 and CD8 cells across lung adenocarcinoma regions. TCRdb ran MiXCR on the PCR reads and lists one entry per CDR3 protein. The sample has over 15,000 distinct CDR3 sequences, 55% seen once. The sequenced sample was CD8+ T cells from the center of a lung tumor. The receptors here all came from a female donor with lung adenocarcinoma. The CD4 and CD8 labels of this study may be unreliable.

This clonotype came up once. The chain combines TRBV6-8 with TRBJ2-5, with D possibly matching TRBD2 (5 bases). The DNA end is a closer match to TRBJ2-7, so the J assignment may be wrong. This CDR3 is 13 amino acids long. Germline V lookup: CDR1 MNHGY, CDR2 SAAAGT. The CDR3 sequence is CASTILETYEQYF. The CDR3 bases are TGTGCCAGCACGATACTAGAGACCTACGAGCAGTACTTC.

This clonotype turned up a few times. J is TRBJ1-4 and V is TRBV6-5, with D possibly matching TRBD1 (6 bases). CDR1 is MNHEY and CDR2 is SVGAGI in the germline V gene. Trimming took off 4 bases at V and 5 bases at J, with 11 bases between the two ends. This CDR3 is built from 14 residues. The CDR3 DNA reads as TGTGCCAGCAGTTTAGGGGGGCCCAATGAAAAACTGTTTTTT. Protein product: CASSLGGPNEKLFF.

V gene TRBV19 combines with J gene TRBJ2-1; TRBD1 matches 10 bases. Trimming cost V 4 bases and J 4 bases; bases outside gene matches: 10. Germline V gene lookup returns CDR1 LNHDA and CDR2 SQIVND (reference sequence). The CDR3 runs to 17 residues. The CDR3 loop reads CASSTSSTGGGYNEQFF. In DNA form, the CDR3 reads TGTGCCAGTAGTACTTCTTCGACAGGGGGCGGGTACAATGAGCAGTTCTTC.

There are many counts of this clonotype. The conserved phenylalanine or tryptophan normally closing the CDR3 is absent here, so this likely arose from a read error. It is unclear where the CDR3 begins or ends on the DNA, so no DNA is shown, and the CDR3 is as TCRdb lists it. The chain employs TRBV6-1 and TRBJ2-7; the table's D gene call, TRBD1, was not cross checked with the DNA. The CDR3 is 13 residues long, counting both termini. CDR1 and CDR2 (germline): MNHNS, SASEGT. CDR3 amino acids: CASSDPGGGLLSS.

The chain joins TRBV6-1 to TRBJ2-5; 7 nucleotides line up with TRBD1. This CDR3 spans 14 amino acids. Looked up from germline, CDR1 is MNHNS and CDR2 is SASEGT. V gave up 11 bases and J gave up 11 bases; unmatched junction bases: 20. CDR3 residues: CAGPWRGGKNTQYF. CDR3 DNA sequence: TGTGCCGGCCCGTGGAGAGGGGGCAAAAACACTCAGTACTTC.

Concerning this clonotype itself: An end of the junction differs from the germline gene, which may be a read error. The V and J genes are TRBV6-1 and TRBJ2-3, with D perhaps TRBD1 or TRBD2 (5 bases each). The CDR3 totals 16 residues. Germline assignment: CDR1 MNHNS and CDR2 SASEGT. As DNA, the CDR3 is TGTGCCAGCCGCGCTACGGGGCACCGAGCCACAAACACGCAGTACTTT. Its translation is CASRATGHRATNTQYF.

This clonotype showed up many times. The chain joins TRBV30 to TRBJ2-3; 8 bases align to TRBD1. The germline V gene has CDR1 GTSNPN and CDR2 SVGIG (reference sequence). The CDR3 covers 13 residues. V dropped 7 bases and J dropped 7; count of bases not matched to a gene: 10. The CDR3 loop reads CASTDRVLNTQYF. CDR3 coding DNA: TGTGCCTCAACGGACAGGGTATTGAATACGCAGTATTTT.

The CDR3: CASSYTRFEQYF. The CDR3, as DNA: TGTGCCAGCAGTTACACTCGATTCGAGCAGTACTTC. The chain links TRBV6-2 or TRBV6-3 to TRBJ2-7; no clear D gene. The germline CDR1 and CDR2 sequences are MNHEY and SVGEGT. The CDR3 length is 12 residues. V lost 2 bases, J lost 6 bases, and 8 bases lay in between.

The chain joins TRBV6-1 to TRBJ2-5; 10 nucleotides agree with TRBD2. CDR1 is MNHNS and CDR2 is SASEGT in the germline V gene. V gave up 6 bases and J gave up 4 bases; unmatched junction bases: 11. This CDR3 contains 16 residues. The CDR3 region has the DNA TGTGCCAGCAGGGCTAGCGGGGGCCCAACCACAGAGACCCAGTACTTC. This codes for CASRASGGPTTETQYF.

This rearrangement joins TRBV6-1 to TRBJ2-1; 7 bases align to TRBD1. V lost 6 bases, J lost 13 bases, and 12 bases stayed unmatched. The germline CDR1 and CDR2 sequences are MNHNS and SASEGT. The CDR3 is made up of 13 amino acids. CDR3 protein: CASRQGSAETQFF. The CDR3 DNA sequence: TGTGCCAGCAGACAGGGGAGCGCGGAGACCCAGTTCTTC.

This clonotype was seen a handful of times. The chain has TRBV10-1 and TRBJ2-4; TRBD1 matches at 7 bases. Germline CDR1 WNHNN, CDR2 SYGVQD (reference sequence). The CDR3 runs 14 residues. In DNA form, the CDR3 reads TGCGGCGGCAGGGGGTTGAGAGCCAAAGACACTCAGTACTTC. It specifies CGGRGLRAKDTQYF.

The gene calls are TRBV10-1 and TRBJ1-1; D is possibly TRBD1 (5 bases). The germline V gene encodes CDR1 WNHNN and CDR2 SYGVQD (reference sequence). The V gene lost 8 bases and the J gene lost 4 bases, with 8 bases spanning the gap. The CDR3 covers 11 residues. The CDR3: CASAGPTEAFF. The CDR3 DNA sequence: TGCGCCAGCGCAGGGCCCACTGAAGCTTTCTTT.

The chain employs TRBV6-1 and TRBJ2-3, with D maybe TRBD2 (7 bases). The CDR3 totals 15 residues. V was shortened by 5 bases and J by 7 bases, with 19 bases between the two germline ends. The V gene's germline CDR1 is MNHNS and CDR2 SASEGT. The CDR3 sequence: CASSPRGGAPNTQYF. DNA of the CDR3: TGTGCCAGCAGTCCGAGGGGGGGAGCCCCAAATACGCAGTATTTT.

The CDR3 nucleotides read TGTGCCAGCAGCTTAGTACAGGGGCAATATGGCTACACCTTC. Amino acid sequence: CASSLVQGQYGYTF. The chain couples TRBV7-2 to TRBJ1-2, with TRBD1 matching 7 bases. J lost 5 bases, V lost 1 base, and 4 bases had no gene match. The CDR3 totals 14 residues. CDR1 SGHTA and CDR2 FQGNSA come from the germline V gene.

This chain links TRBV25-1 with TRBJ2-1, with D possibly matching TRBD2 (6 bases). The J call is in doubt because the DNA end fits TRBJ2-5 better. Per the germline V gene, CDR1 is MGHDK and CDR2 is SYGVNS. The CDR3 contains 14 residues. This chain's CDR3 is CAGIGGRGQKIQYF. In nucleotides, the CDR3 is TGTGCGGGGATCGGAGGGCGTGGACAAAAGATCCAGTACTTC.

The chain couples TRBV4-1 to TRBJ2-5, with 7 bases lining up with TRBD1. This CDR3 is 17 amino acids long. From germline, CDR1 is MGHRA and CDR2 YSYEKL. The trim removed 1 base at V and 5 bases at J, leaving 13 bases unmatched. CDR3 nucleotide sequence: TGCGCCAGCAGCCAAGGGGGGCAGGGGGATAGCAGGGAGACCCAGTACTTC. Its protein product is CASSQGGQGDSRETQYF.

The chain couples TRBV20-1 to TRBJ2-5, with D possibly TRBD2 on 6 matching bases. V was shortened by 0 bases and J by 1 base, with 12 bases between the two germline ends. The CDR3 loop spans 15 amino acids. Germline V gene lookup returns CDR1 DFQATT and CDR2 SNEGSKA (reference sequence). The CDR3 is CSARDPVAAQETQYF. The DNA of the CDR3 is TGCAGTGCTAGAGATCCGGTAGCGGCCCAAGAGACCCAGTACTTC.

With regard to this clonotype: One end of the junction fails to match germline, which may point to a read error. The CDR3 DNA sequence: TGCGCCAGCGGGGGGGACGGGGGCCGGGAGCAAGAGACGCAGTACTTC. Amino acid sequence: CASGGDGGREQETQYF. The rearrangement uses TRBV4-1 and TRBJ2-5; D is perhaps TRBD2 (7 bases). CDR3 length: 16 amino acids. The germline V gene encodes CDR1 MGHRA and CDR2 YSYEKL.

The chain carries TRBV7-2 and TRBJ2-1; 9 bases are a match to TRBD2. The DNA matches TRBJ2-4 better at its end, which makes the J call doubtful. The CDR3 is 14 amino acids. Germline V gene data show CDR1 as SGHTA and CDR2 as FQGNSA. CDR3 in amino acids: CAGWGGLAKDTQYF. The CDR3 region has the DNA TGTGCCGGCTGGGGGGGACTAGCCAAAGATACTCAGTACTTC.

This clonotype has more than one count but fewer than ten. In DNA, the CDR3 is TGTGCCAGCAGCTTAGCGGGGACCGGGGAGCTGTTTTTT. It yields the protein CASSLAGTGELFF. The rearrangement uses TRBV11-2 and TRBJ2-2; weak D call: TRBD2 (5 bases). Trimming took 1 base from V and 5 from J, leaving 5 bases between them. The CDR3 totals 13 residues. CDR1 and CDR2 (germline): SGHAT, FQNNGV.

In this sample, this clonotype is medium-sized (0.01 to 0.1%). This rearrangement joins TRBV25-1 to TRBJ1-2; no definite D call. CDR1 and CDR2 from the germline V gene are MGHDK and SYGVNS. The CDR3 is 16 residues long. V was shortened by 3 bases and J by 2 bases, with 16 bases between the two germline ends. CDR3 in amino acids: CASSDGEPWANYGYTF. In DNA, the CDR3 is TGTGCCAGCAGTGATGGCGAACCCTGGGCAAACTATGGCTACACCTTC.

There are a few counts of this clonotype. V usage is TRBV20-1 and J usage is TRBJ2-5; 9 bases are shared with TRBD2. The CDR3 totals 16 residues. J lost 6 bases, V lost 0 bases, and 11 bases had no gene match. Germline V lookup: CDR1 DFQATT, CDR2 SNEGSKA (reference sequence). CDR3 sequence reads: CSAREPGAGGRKTQYF. In nucleotides, the CDR3 is TGCAGTGCTAGAGAACCCGGAGCGGGGGGAAGGAAGACCCAGTACTTC.

J is TRBJ2-1 and V is TRBV6-1; D call uncertain. The end of the DNA is better explained by TRBJ2-5, so the J call may be wrong. Germline CDR1 reads MNHNS; CDR2 reads SASEGT. The CDR3 sequence is 14 residues long. The DNA for the CDR3 is TGTGCCAGTCGAAAAAGGAGCTCGAAAGAGACCCAGTACTTC. This translates into CASRKRSSKETQYF.

Here the CDR3 DNA reads TGTGCCAGCAGTTTAGTGGGAGGCGGGTACGAGCAGTACTTC. Translation: CASSLVGGGYEQYF. The chain is built from TRBV6-5 and TRBJ2-5; TRBD2 might be the D (6 bases). With the DNA end fitting TRBJ2-7 better, the J assignment may be wrong. Germline V gene lookup returns CDR1 MNHEY and CDR2 SVGAGI. The CDR3 spans 14 residues.

This chain uses TRBV27 with TRBJ2-1; D is undetermined. The DNA end lines up better with TRBJ2-5; the J call may be wrong. CDR1 is MNHEY, CDR2 SMNVEV, per germline (reference sequence). The CDR3 has 14 residues. The chain's CDR3 is CASSLFGRQETQYF. In nucleotides, the CDR3 is TGTGCCAGCAGTTTATTTGGCAGACAAGAGACCCAGTACTTC.

J is TRBJ2-4 and V is TRBV10-1, with D perhaps TRBD2 (5 bases). The CDR3 is 14 amino acids. CDR1 is WNHNN and CDR2 is SYGVQD in the germline V gene (reference sequence). DNA of the CDR3: TGCGGCGGCACGGGGTTGAGAGCCAAAGACACTCAGTACTTC. Translation gives CGGTGLRAKDTQYF.

The rearrangement links TRBV29-1 to TRBJ2-1; 8 positions agree with TRBD2. This CDR3 is 13 amino acids long. After removal of 4 bases from V and 6 bases from J, the junction contained 5 bases not matched to a gene. The V gene's germline CDR1 is SQVTM and CDR2 ANQGSEA. The chain's CDR3 is CSVGSGTLNEQFF. CDR3 sequence (DNA): TGCAGCGTTGGTAGCGGGACTCTCAATGAGCAGTTCTTC.

The chain couples TRBV4-1 to TRBJ2-4, with D possibly called TRBD1 or TRBD2 (5 bases each). The V and J ends lost 1 base and 5 bases respectively, with 9 bases between them. Germline CDR1 and CDR2: MGHRA and YSYEKL. The CDR3 totals 14 residues. For the CDR3, the DNA is TGCGCCAGCAGCCAAGCCGGGGACGAAAACATTCAGTACTTC. Amino acids: CASSQAGDENIQYF.

Worth noting for this clonotype: One end of the junction is discordant with germline, which a read error may explain. This rearrangement joins TRBV4-1 to TRBJ2-3; the match to TRBD2 covers 9 bases. Germline CDR1 MGHRA, CDR2 YSYEKL. This CDR3 region has 18 residues. The CDR3 DNA reads TGCGCCAGCAGCCAAGCGGGCGGGGGGGGCGGTAACCCAGATACGCAGTATTTC. It codes for CASSQAGGGGGNPDTQYF.

J is TRBJ1-2 and V is TRBV4-1, with 7 nucleotides matching TRBD1. The CDR3 runs 15 residues. In germline, CDR1 is MGHRA, CDR2 YSYEKL. The V gene end was trimmed by 3 bases and the J gene end by 4 bases; junction bases not matched to a gene: 8. The CDR3 spells CASSQQGGLAYGYTF. In nucleotides, the CDR3 is TGCGCCAGCAGCCAGCAGGGGGGGTTAGCCTATGGCTACACCTTC.

This rearrangement joins TRBV10-1 to TRBJ2-4, with D possibly called TRBD1 or TRBD2 (5 bases each). Per the germline V gene, CDR1 is WNHNN and CDR2 is SYGVQD (reference sequence). This CDR3 region has 14 residues. Here the CDR3 DNA reads TGCCGCGGCTCGGGGCTGAGAGGCAAAGACACTCAGTACTTC. It specifies CRGSGLRGKDTQYF.

The chain recombines TRBV6-5 with TRBJ2-2; a weak D match, TRBD2 (5 bases). Trimming pared 2 bases from V and 4 bases from J, leaving 11 bases between. The germline V gene has CDR1 MNHEY and CDR2 SVGAGI. This CDR3 comprises 15 residues. CDR3 protein: CASSYPGSGTGELFF. CDR3 nucleotides: TGTGCCAGCAGTTACCCGGGGTCGGGCACCGGGGAGCTGTTTTTT.